This T cell receptor beta chain was profiled in a study of T cell responses to AZD1222 COVID-19 vaccine. Produced via immunoSEQ multiplex PCR; TCRdb's table is partial and in-frame only. The sample contains 150,000 or so clones, approximately 90% of which appear only once. A note on this clone: The antigen remains undetermined.

Findings of the study overall: The number of AZD1222 recipients seropositive at baseline was only five to seven.

Germline-derived CDR1 and CDR2 are MNHEY and SVGAGI. V was pared by 4 bases and J by 3 bases, with 12 bases of the junction left unmatched. This CDR3 is 16 amino acids long. This chain uses TRBV6-5 with TRBJ2-7, with 7 bases that match TRBD1. Sample: peripheral blood, taken on day 0 of AZD1222 vaccination. The origin of this receptor is an adult in good health. The CDR3 spells CASSSIRDRSFYEQYF. CDR3 in DNA: TGTGCCAGCAGTTCCATCCGGGACAGATCCTTCTACGAGCAGTACTTC.